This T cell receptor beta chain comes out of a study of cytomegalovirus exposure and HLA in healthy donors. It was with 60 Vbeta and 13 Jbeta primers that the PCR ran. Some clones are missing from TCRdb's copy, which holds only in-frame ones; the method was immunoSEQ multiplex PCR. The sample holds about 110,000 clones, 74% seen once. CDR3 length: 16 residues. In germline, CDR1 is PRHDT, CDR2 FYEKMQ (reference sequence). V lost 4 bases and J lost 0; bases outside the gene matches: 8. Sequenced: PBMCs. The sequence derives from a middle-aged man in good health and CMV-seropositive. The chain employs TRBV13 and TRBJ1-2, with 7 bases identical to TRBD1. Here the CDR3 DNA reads TGTGCCAGCAGCTCACGGGACAGCGAAACTAACTATGGCTACACCTTC. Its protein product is CASSSRDSETNYGYTF.